This T cell receptor beta chain stems from a study of control samples from healthy donors and cancer patients (dated by TCRdb to 2020 to 2022). According to the germline V gene, CDR1 reads MGHRA and CDR2 reads YSYEKL. From the cysteine up to the phenylalanine, the CDR3 has a length of 11 residues. The entry retains the CDR3 DNA only, 33 bases that are in frame from base 1. At the junction V is shortened by 6 bases and J by 4 bases, with 6 bases in between. This clone has just one count. No antigen is known for it. Qualities for individual bases were not recorded, and no much larger clone is one base off. Receptor amplification or capture employed the immunoSEQ multiplex PCR assay. This is the immuneACCESS table as TCRdb keeps it, with only in-frame sequences that have V and J called. A part of the clones is gone; compared with another copy, unresolved V genes explain less than half, and the rest is unexplained. This sample gives about 82,000 clones in total; 90% to 95% of them show up just once. Roughly 5% of the sample goes to the ten largest clones.

Here the chain combines TRBV4-1 and TRBJ2-5, with no confidently assigned D gene. The sample taken for sequencing was blood. The receptor comes from a woman under 30 in good health. The CDR3 reads as follows: CASSTGETQYF. At the DNA level, the sequence is TGCGCCAGCAGTACCGGAGAGACCCAGTACTTC.